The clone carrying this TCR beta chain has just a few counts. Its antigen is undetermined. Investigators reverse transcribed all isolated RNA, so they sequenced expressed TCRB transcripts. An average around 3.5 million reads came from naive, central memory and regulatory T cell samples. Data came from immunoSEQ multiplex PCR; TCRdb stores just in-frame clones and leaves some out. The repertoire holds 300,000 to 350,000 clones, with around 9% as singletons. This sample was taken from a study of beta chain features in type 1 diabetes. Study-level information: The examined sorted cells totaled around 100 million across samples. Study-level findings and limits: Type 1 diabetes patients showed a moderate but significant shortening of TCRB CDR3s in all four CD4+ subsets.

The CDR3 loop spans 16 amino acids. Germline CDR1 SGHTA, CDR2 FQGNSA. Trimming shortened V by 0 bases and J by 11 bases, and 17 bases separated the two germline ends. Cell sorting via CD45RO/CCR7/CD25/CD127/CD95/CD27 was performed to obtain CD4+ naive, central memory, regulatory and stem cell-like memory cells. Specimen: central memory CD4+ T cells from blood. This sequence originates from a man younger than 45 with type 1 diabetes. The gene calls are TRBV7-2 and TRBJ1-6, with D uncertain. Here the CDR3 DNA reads TGTGCCAGCAGCTTAGCGATAAAGGGAGCTGGTACACCCCTCCACTTT. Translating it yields CASSLAIKGAGTPLHF.